This T cell receptor (beta chain) was documented in a study of CD8 T cells in ankylosing spondylitis. Regarding the study as a whole: Seemingly characteristic of ankylosing spondylitis blood was a TCR beta motif consisting of about 8 highly homologous variants. Clones linked to the disease showed a CD8+ phenotype. They occurred at relatively low frequencies in peripheral blood. Some motif variants were previously reported in reactive arthritis synovial fluid and blood.

In this sample, this clonotype turned up many times. The antigen is undetermined. V was pared by 3 bases and J by 4 bases, with 16 bases between. Per germline, CDR1 KGHSH and CDR2 LQKENI. The CDR3 contains 15 residues. It was by quantitative 5'-RACE with molecular barcodes that TCR beta libraries were made. TCRdb reprocessed the 5' RACE reads via MiXCR and lists one record per CDR3 protein. The table lists 200,000 to 300,000 distinct CDR3 sequences, around 9.2% of them singletons. The gene calls are TRBV18 and TRBJ2-7; D unresolved. The specimen was blood, either unsorted or a sorted T cell fraction (not recorded which). The TCR originated in a male donor with ankylosing spondylitis or in good health (not recorded which). CDR3 region: CASSPRKGSSYEQYF. The DNA of the CDR3 is TGTGCCAGCTCACCTAGAAAGGGTTCGTCTTACGAGCAGTACTTC.